This TCR beta chain is drawn from a study of blood T cell repertoires in COVID-19. Overall study: The origin of the acute and convalescent COVID-19 samples was the United States, Italy and Spain.

Germline loops: CDR1 SGHRS, CDR2 YFSETQ. CDR3 length equals 14 residues. After removal of 4 bases from V and 8 bases from J, the junction contained 7 bases not matched to a gene. Participant-given clinical history determined each cohort assignment. Sequencing used immunoSEQ multiplex PCR; TCRdb keeps in-frame clones, though not all of them. The data show 250,000 or so clones, more than 75% seen once. This chain uses TRBV5-1 with TRBJ1-2; 11 bases fit TRBD1. The sequence came from a woman aged 45-60 years who had recovered from COVID-19. Sample: PBMCs or T cells enriched from blood (not recorded which). The CDR3 region has the DNA TGCGCCAGCAGCCGTGGACAGGGGGCGGGAGGCTACACCTTC. It encodes CASSRGQGAGGYTF.